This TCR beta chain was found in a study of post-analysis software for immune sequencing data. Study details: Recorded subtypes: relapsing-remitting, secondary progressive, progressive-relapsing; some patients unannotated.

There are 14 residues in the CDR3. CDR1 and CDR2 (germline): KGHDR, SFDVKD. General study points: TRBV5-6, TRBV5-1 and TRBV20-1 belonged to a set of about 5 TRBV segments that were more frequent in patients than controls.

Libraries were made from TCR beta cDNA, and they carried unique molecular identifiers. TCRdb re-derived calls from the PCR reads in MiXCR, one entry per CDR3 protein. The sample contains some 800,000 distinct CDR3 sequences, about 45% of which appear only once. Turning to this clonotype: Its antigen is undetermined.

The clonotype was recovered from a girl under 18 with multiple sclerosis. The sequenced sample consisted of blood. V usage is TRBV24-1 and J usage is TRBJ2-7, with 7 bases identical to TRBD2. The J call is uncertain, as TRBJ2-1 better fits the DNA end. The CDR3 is CAAEGRRERREQFF. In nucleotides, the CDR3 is TGTGCCGCGGAGGGGCGGCGGGAGAGGAGGGAGCAGTTCTTC.